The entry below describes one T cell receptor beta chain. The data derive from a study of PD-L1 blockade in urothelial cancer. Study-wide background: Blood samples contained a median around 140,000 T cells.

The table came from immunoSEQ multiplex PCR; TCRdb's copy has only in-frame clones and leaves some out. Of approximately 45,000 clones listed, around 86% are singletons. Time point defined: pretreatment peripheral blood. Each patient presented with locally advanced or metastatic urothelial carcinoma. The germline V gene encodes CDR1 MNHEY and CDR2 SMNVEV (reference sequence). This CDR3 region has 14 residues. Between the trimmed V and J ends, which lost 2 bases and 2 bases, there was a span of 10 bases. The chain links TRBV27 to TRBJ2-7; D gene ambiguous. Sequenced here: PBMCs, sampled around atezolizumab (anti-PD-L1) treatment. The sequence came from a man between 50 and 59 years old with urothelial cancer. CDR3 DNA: TGTGCCAGCAGTTTAAGGAACGGAGCCTACGAGCAGTACTTC. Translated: CASSLRNGAYEQYF.